This T cell receptor (beta chain) was recovered during a study of CD8 T cells in Susac syndrome. Germline lookup yields CDR1 SGHTA and CDR2 FQGNSA. V gave up 1 base and J gave up 8 bases, with 11 bases separating them. The CDR3 is 14 amino acids. Random hexamers were used to reverse transcribe about 0.5 to 1 ug of RNA. From the immunoSEQ multiplex PCR reads, TCRdb called clonotypes with MiXCR, one entry per CDR3 protein. The table records 150,000 to 200,000 distinct CDR3 sequences, 93% of them present only once. The chain links TRBV7-2 to TRBJ1-4; D ambiguous. The sequenced material came from CD4+ T cells from PBMCs. The source of this sequence is a human donor in good health. DNA of the CDR3: TGTGCCAGCAGCTTAGACTTTGGATACGAAAAACTGTTTTTT. It translates to CASSLDFGYEKLFF.